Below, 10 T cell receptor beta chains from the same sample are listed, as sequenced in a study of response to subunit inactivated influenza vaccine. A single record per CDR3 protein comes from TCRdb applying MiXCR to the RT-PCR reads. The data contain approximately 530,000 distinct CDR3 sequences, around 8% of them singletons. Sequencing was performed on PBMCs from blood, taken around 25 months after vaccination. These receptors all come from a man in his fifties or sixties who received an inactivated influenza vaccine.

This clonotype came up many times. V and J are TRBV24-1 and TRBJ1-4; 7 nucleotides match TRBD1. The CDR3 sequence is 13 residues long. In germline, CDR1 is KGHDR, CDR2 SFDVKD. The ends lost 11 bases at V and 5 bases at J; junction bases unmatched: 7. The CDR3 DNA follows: TGTGCCAGGACTGGGACAGCAAATGAAAAACTGTTTTTT. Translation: CARTGTANEKLFF.

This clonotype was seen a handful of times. The DNA of the CDR3 is TGCAGTGCTAGTCTGGGACAGGGGTCTGTTTTCAAGTACTTC. Its translation is CSASLGQGSVFKYF. This chain uses TRBV20-1 with TRBJ2-4, with 10 bases fitting TRBD1. CDR3 length equals 14 residues. Germline V gives CDR1 DFQATT, CDR2 SNEGSKA (reference sequence). Trimming cost V 3 bases and J 14 bases; bases outside gene matches: 13.

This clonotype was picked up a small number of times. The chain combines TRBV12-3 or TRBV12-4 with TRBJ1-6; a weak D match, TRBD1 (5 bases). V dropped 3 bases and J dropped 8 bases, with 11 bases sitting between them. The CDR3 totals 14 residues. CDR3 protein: CASSFGGLDSPLHF. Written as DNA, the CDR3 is TGTGCCAGCAGTTTCGGGGGATTGGATTCACCCCTCCACTTT.

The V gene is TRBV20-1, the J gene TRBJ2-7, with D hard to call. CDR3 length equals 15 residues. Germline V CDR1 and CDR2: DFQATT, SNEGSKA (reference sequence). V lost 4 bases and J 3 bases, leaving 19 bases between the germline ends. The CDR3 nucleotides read TGCAGTGCTAAGGGTACTACAAGGGTTTTCTACGAGCAGTACTTC. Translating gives CSAKGTTRVFYEQYF.

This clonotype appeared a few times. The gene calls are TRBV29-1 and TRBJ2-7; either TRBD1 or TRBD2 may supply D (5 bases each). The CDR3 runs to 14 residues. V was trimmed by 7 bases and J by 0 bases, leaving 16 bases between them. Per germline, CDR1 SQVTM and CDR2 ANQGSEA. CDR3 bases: TGCAGCGCGACGGGACGGTGGAGCTCCTACGAGCAGTACTTC. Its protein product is CSATGRWSSYEQYF.

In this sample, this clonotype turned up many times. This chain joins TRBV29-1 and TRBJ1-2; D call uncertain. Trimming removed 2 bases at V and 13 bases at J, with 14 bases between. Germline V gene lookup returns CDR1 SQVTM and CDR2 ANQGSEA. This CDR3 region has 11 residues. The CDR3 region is CSVEKSPTFTF. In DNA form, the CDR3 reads TGCAGCGTTGAAAAGTCTCCAACTTTCACCTTC.

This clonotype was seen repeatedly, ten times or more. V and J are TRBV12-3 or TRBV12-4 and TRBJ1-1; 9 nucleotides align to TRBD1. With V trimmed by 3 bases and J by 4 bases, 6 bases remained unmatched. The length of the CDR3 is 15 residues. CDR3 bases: TGTGCCAGCAGTTTGACAGGGGGAGCTTTCACTGAAGCTTTCTTT. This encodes CASSLTGGAFTEAFF.

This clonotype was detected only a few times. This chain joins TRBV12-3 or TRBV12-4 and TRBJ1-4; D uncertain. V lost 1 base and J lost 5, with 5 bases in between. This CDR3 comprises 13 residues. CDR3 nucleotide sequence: TGTGCCAGCAGTTTAGGTGCAAATGAAAAACTGTTTTTT. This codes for CASSLGANEKLFF.

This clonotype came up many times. The chain's CDR3 is CASSLMNLAGGRNEQFF. CDR3 DNA sequence: TGTGCCAGCAGCCTGATGAACCTAGCGGGAGGGCGGAATGAGCAGTTCTTC. The rearrangement uses TRBV11-1 and TRBJ2-1, with 12 bases fitting TRBD2. Trimming at V came to 5 bases and at J to 7 bases, leaving 12 bases not matched to a gene. Germline V gives CDR1 SGHAT, CDR2 FQDESV (reference sequence). The length of the CDR3 is 17 residues.

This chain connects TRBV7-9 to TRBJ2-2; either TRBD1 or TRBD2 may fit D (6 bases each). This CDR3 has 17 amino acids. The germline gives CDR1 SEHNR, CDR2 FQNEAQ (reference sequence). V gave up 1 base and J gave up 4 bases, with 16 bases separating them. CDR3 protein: CASSLVGGTTTTGELFF. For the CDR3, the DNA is TGTGCCAGCAGCTTAGTAGGGGGGACAACGACCACCGGGGAGCTGTTTTTT. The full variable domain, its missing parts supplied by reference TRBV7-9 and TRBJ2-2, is DTGVSQNPRHKITKRGQNVTFRCDPISEHNRLYWYRQTLGQGPEFLTYFQNEAQLEKSRLLSDRFSAERPKGSFSTLEIQRTEQGDSAMYLCASSLVGGTTTTGELFFGEGSRLTVL.